These T cell receptor beta chains were read from a single sample in a study of cytotoxic CD8 clonotypes in ibrutinib-treated CLL. Clones were read by immunoSEQ multiplex PCR, and TCRdb kept only the in-frame ones, dropping some. Here the sample spans approximately 91,000 clones, roughly three quarters being singletons. Specimen: PBMCs, collected after 12 months of ibrutinib treatment. These receptors were taken from a human donor with chronic lymphocytic leukemia. Each CDR3 is given with its conserved first and last residue. A D gene is named only where the DNA matches it firmly. Part of the rows lack a size; the others show once, few, many or a class for expanded clones.

cdr3_length	v_call	d_call	j_call	clone_size	cdr3_aa	cdr3_nt
13	TRBV4-2	TRBD2	TRBJ2-5	.	CASSPRGGETQYF	TGTGCCAGCAGCCCGCGGGGGGGGGAGACCCAGTACTTC
15	TRBV10-3	.	TRBJ2-7	.	CAISDLTHSGYEQYF	TGTGCCATCAGTGATTTAACGCACTCAGGATACGAGCAGTACTTC
15	TRBV15	TRBD2	TRBJ2-1	.	CATSHPGLGLNEQFF	TGTGCCACCAGCCACCCGGGACTAGGCCTCAATGAGCAGTTCTTC
14	TRBV18	.	TRBJ2-3	few	CASSQLTSTDTQYF	TGTGCCAGCTCACAGTTGACCAGCACAGATACGCAGTATTTT
15	TRBV11-2	.	TRBJ2-5	.	CASSLGVAQAETQYF	TGTGCCAGCAGCTTAGGGGTCGCCCAAGCGGAGACCCAGTACTTC
14	TRBV19	.	TRBJ1-2	.	CASSIGPREDGYTF	TGTGCCAGTAGTATTGGTCCCAGGGAGGATGGCTACACCTTC
15	TRBV2	TRBD1	TRBJ2-1	.	CASSGGQGAGGEQFF	TGTGCCAGCAGTGGCGGACAGGGGGCTGGAGGTGAGCAGTTCTTC
13	TRBV10-3	.	TRBJ2-7	.	CAISESASYEQYF	TGTGCCATCAGTGAGTCGGCATCCTACGAGCAGTACTTC
15	TRBV7-9	.	TRBJ2-6	.	CASSFGASGANVLTF	TGTGCCAGCAGCTTCGGGGCCTCTGGGGCCAACGTCCTGACTTTC
16	TRBV4-3	TRBD2	TRBJ2-7	.	CASSQDWASGSYEQYF	TGCGCCAGCAGCCAAGATTGGGCTAGCGGGAGCTACGAGCAGTACTTC
14	TRBV28	.	TRBJ1-5	.	CASSFMEGNQPQHF	TGTGCCAGCAGTTTCATGGAGGGCAATCAGCCCCAGCATTTT
13	TRBV5-1	TRBD1	TRBJ2-7	.	CASRPGQGDEQYF	TGCGCCAGCAGACCGGGACAGGGGGACGAGCAGTACTTC
13	TRBV2	TRBD1	TRBJ1-1	.	CASGGQDNTEAFF	TGTGCCAGCGGTGGACAGGACAACACTGAAGCTTTCTTT
18	TRBV19	.	TRBJ1-1	.	CASSITEAVGAENTEAFF	TGTGCCAGTAGTATAACCGAGGCCGTGGGGGCGGAGAACACTGAAGCTTTCTTT
15	TRBV6-5	TRBD2	TRBJ2-1	.	CASSYSGLAGGQQFF	TGTGCCAGCAGTTACTCTGGCCTAGCGGGGGGGCAGCAGTTCTTC
14	TRBV9	TRBD1	TRBJ1-5	.	CASSRGQGPQPQHF	TGTGCCAGCAGCCGCGGACAGGGCCCTCAGCCCCAGCATTTT
12	TRBV19	TRBD1	TRBJ1-2	.	CASSDRDRGYTF	TGTGCCAGTAGTGACAGGGATCGCGGCTACACCTTC
16	TRBV5-1	.	TRBJ2-1	once	CASSLALTYSYNEQFF	TGCGCCAGCAGCTTGGCCTTGACCTACTCCTACAATGAGCAGTTCTTC
15	TRBV6-5	.	TRBJ1-1	.	CASTPAVGVGAEAFF	TGTGCCAGCACCCCCGCCGTTGGGGTGGGGGCTGAAGCTTTCTTT
17	TRBV15	.	TRBJ1-1	.	CATSRGRGGLYGTEAFF	TGTGCCACCAGCAGGGGGAGGGGCGGGTTGTACGGGACTGAAGCTTTCTTT
17	TRBV13	TRBD1	TRBJ1-2	.	CASSLYGTGGVFSGYTF	TGTGCCAGCAGCTTATATGGGACAGGGGGTGTGTTTTCTGGCTACACCTTC
16	TRBV7-2	TRBD1	TRBJ2-3	.	CASGPVGQGSTDTQYF	TGTGCCAGCGGCCCCGTTGGACAGGGTAGCACAGATACGCAGTATTTT
15	TRBV7-8	TRBD1	TRBJ1-5	.	CASSPTRQGTGSQHF	TGTGCCAGCAGCCCCACTAGACAGGGGACGGGGTCCCAGCATTTT
19	TRBV7-9	.	TRBJ1-1	.	CASSQGTTPDPPKNTEAFF	TGTGCCAGCAGCCAAGGGACCACCCCAGACCCACCTAAGAACACTGAAGCTTTCTTT
12	TRBV6-5	TRBD1	TRBJ2-7	.	CASSSGGHEQYF	TGTGCCAGCAGTTCAGGGGGACACGAGCAGTACTTC
13	TRBV19	.	TRBJ2-3	.	CASGDASTDTQYF	TGTGCCAGTGGAGACGCTAGCACAGATACGCAGTATTTT
15	TRBV5-1	TRBD1	TRBJ2-1	once	CASSAFLTGSNEQFF	TGCGCCAGCAGCGCTTTTCTGACAGGGAGCAATGAGCAGTTCTTC
13	TRBV6-5	TRBD1	TRBJ1-2	.	CASSRDRDYGYTF	TGTGCCAGCAGCCGGGACAGGGACTATGGCTACACCTTC
13	TRBV5-6	TRBD2	TRBJ2-3	.	CASSPPGGGTQYF	TGTGCCAGCAGCCCCCCCGGCGGGGGGACGCAGTATTTT
16	TRBV21-1	.	TRBJ2-3	few	CASNRRGQGGIDTQYF	TGTGCCAGCAATAGAAGGGGACAGGGGGGCATCGATACGCAGTATTTT
10	TRBV6-5	.	TRBJ2-5	.	CASGRETQYF	TGTGCCAGCGGTCGGGAGACCCAGTACTTC
14	TRBV19	.	TRBJ1-2	.	CASSPGATNYGYTF	TGTGCCAGTAGTCCGGGCGCCACTAACTATGGCTACACCTTC
14	TRBV14	.	TRBJ2-1	.	CASTLGDFNNEQFF	TGTGCCAGCACCCTCGGGGACTTCAACAATGAGCAGTTCTTC
14	TRBV5-4	TRBD2	TRBJ2-2	.	CASRTSSNTGELFF	TGTGCCAGCAGGACTAGCTCGAACACCGGGGAGCTGTTTTTT
13	TRBV2	.	TRBJ2-2	.	CASSGSRSGELFF	TGTGCCAGCAGTGGGAGTCGGTCCGGGGAGCTGTTTTTT
14	TRBV4-2	TRBD1	TRBJ1-4	.	CASSLGQVNEKLFF	TGTGCCAGCAGCCTCGGACAGGTTAATGAAAAACTGTTTTTT
14	TRBV6-5	.	TRBJ1-6	once	CASSYEGPLSPLHF	TGTGCCAGCAGTTACGAAGGCCCTTTATCACCCCTCCACTTT
18	TRBV4-2	TRBD2	TRBJ2-1	.	CASSQGLAGGRFGNEQFF	TGTGCCAGCAGCCAAGGACTAGCGGGAGGTCGGTTCGGCAATGAGCAGTTCTTC
17	TRBV27	.	TRBJ2-2	.	CASTPGGGLRDTGELFF	TGTGCCAGCACCCCAGGGGGAGGCCTCAGGGACACCGGGGAGCTGTTTTTT
15	TRBV9	.	TRBJ2-1	.	CASSVGGGTHNEQFF	TGTGCCAGCAGCGTAGGGGGCGGGACCCACAATGAGCAGTTCTTC
16	TRBV7-3	TRBD2	TRBJ2-1	few	CASSPKRDSSYNEQFF	TGTGCCAGCAGCCCGAAGCGGGATAGCTCCTACAATGAGCAGTTCTTC
12	TRBV5-1	.	TRBJ1-2	.	CASSDPMNAYTF	TGCGCCAGCAGCGACCCTATGAATGCCTACACCTTC
17	TRBV5-4	TRBD1	TRBJ1-2	few	CASSSNGGAGGNYGYTF	TGTGCCAGCAGCAGTAATGGTGGGGCAGGGGGTAACTATGGCTACACCTTC
17	TRBV10-3	TRBD2	TRBJ2-6	.	CAISESSRERGANVLTF	TGTGCCATCAGTGAGTCGTCGCGGGAGAGGGGGGCCAACGTCCTGACTTTC
15	TRBV5-1	.	TRBJ1-2	.	CASSLVTGMPYGYTF	TGCGCCAGCAGCTTGGTCACGGGGATGCCCTATGGCTACACCTTC
14	TRBV7-9	.	TRBJ2-7	.	CASSLDGRLFEQYF	TGTGCCAGCAGCTTAGATGGTCGGCTGTTCGAGCAGTACTTC